Listed below are T cell receptor beta chains from one sample, sequenced in a study of a mutant IDH1 vaccine in newly diagnosed glioma. Only in-frame clones appear in the TCRdb table, and some are missing; sequencing was by immunoSEQ multiplex PCR. The sample holds around 60,000 clones, approximately 91% seen once. Sequenced material: PBMCs, taken from a glioma patient treated with radiotherapy, temozolomide or both. Receptors were obtained from a man aged 50 to 59 with glioma. The CDR3 runs from the conserved cysteine through the conserved F or W. D genes are given only for firm matches. The listing skips clone size in some rows; elsewhere it reads once, few, many or a size class.

v_call: TRBV2; clone_size: once; j_call: TRBJ2-5; d_call: TRBD1; cdr3_aa: CASSERDRARKTQYF; cdr3_nt: TGTGCCAGCAGTGAAAGGGACAGGGCCCGGAAGACCCAGTACTTC
v_call: TRBV5-1; clone_size: NA; j_call: TRBJ2-7; d_call: NA; cdr3_aa: CASSLIVTPPYEQYF; cdr3_nt: TGCGCCAGCAGCTTGATAGTGACACCACCCTACGAGCAGTACTTC
v_call: TRBV5-6; clone_size: NA; j_call: TRBJ2-5; d_call: NA; cdr3_aa: CASSLYQTIRDLTKETQYF; cdr3_nt: TGTGCCAGCAGCTTGTACCAAACAATACGGGACCTAACCAAAGAGACCCAGTACTTC
v_call: TRBV6-1; clone_size: NA; j_call: TRBJ1-4; d_call: TRBD1; cdr3_aa: CASSDPTDRGLTNEKLFF; cdr3_nt: TGTGCCAGCAGTGACCCGACGGACAGGGGGCTAACTAATGAAAAACTGTTTTTT
v_call: TRBV5-4; clone_size: NA; j_call: TRBJ2-5; d_call: NA; cdr3_aa: CASSQLGGEETQYF; cdr3_nt: TGTGCCAGCAGCCAGCTCGGTGGGGAGGAGACCCAGTACTTC
v_call: TRBV25-1; clone_size: NA; j_call: TRBJ2-7; d_call: TRBD2; cdr3_aa: CASSDISGGAYEQYF; cdr3_nt: TGTGCCAGCAGTGATATTTCTGGGGGGGCCTACGAGCAGTACTTC
v_call: TRBV19; clone_size: NA; j_call: TRBJ1-5; d_call: NA; cdr3_aa: CASSIRDSNQPQHF; cdr3_nt: TGTGCCAGTAGTATAAGGGATTCCAATCAGCCCCAGCATTTT
v_call: TRBV6-5; clone_size: few; j_call: TRBJ1-2; d_call: TRBD1; cdr3_aa: CASRTGGGYGYTF; cdr3_nt: TGTGCCAGCAGAACAGGGGGCGGGTATGGCTACACCTTC
v_call: TRBV6-1; clone_size: NA; j_call: TRBJ2-7; d_call: NA; cdr3_aa: CASMGPGQRAYEQYF; cdr3_nt: TGTGCCAGCATGGGCCCCGGACAGCGAGCCTACGAGCAGTACTTC
v_call: TRBV9; clone_size: NA; j_call: TRBJ2-2; d_call: NA; cdr3_aa: CASGGLASAGELFF; cdr3_nt: TGTGCCAGCGGGGGGCTAGCCAGTGCCGGGGAGCTGTTTTTT
v_call: TRBV19; clone_size: NA; j_call: TRBJ1-1; d_call: NA; cdr3_aa: CASSWTTGNTEAFF; cdr3_nt: TGTGCCAGTAGCTGGACAACAGGGAACACTGAAGCTTTCTTT
v_call: TRBV27; clone_size: NA; j_call: TRBJ2-7; d_call: TRBD1; cdr3_aa: CASMAHRGEQYF; cdr3_nt: TGTGCCAGCATGGCCCACAGGGGCGAGCAGTACTTC
v_call: TRBV19; clone_size: NA; j_call: TRBJ1-2; d_call: TRBD1; cdr3_aa: CASSIPGQLNYGYTF; cdr3_nt: TGTGCCAGTAGTATTCCGGGACAGCTTAACTATGGCTACACCTTC
v_call: TRBV5-3; clone_size: NA; j_call: TRBJ2-5; d_call: TRBD2; cdr3_aa: CARSQTRRLAGSKTQYF; cdr3_nt: TGTGCCAGAAGCCAAACGAGACGGCTAGCGGGGAGTAAGACCCAGTACTTC
v_call: TRBV5-1; clone_size: NA; j_call: TRBJ1-2; d_call: NA; cdr3_aa: CASGSGQAGGYTF; cdr3_nt: TGCGCCAGCGGATCCGGGCAGGCTGGTGGCTACACCTTC
v_call: TRBV14; clone_size: NA; j_call: TRBJ2-2; d_call: TRBD1; cdr3_aa: CASSRPGTGLTGELFF; cdr3_nt: TGTGCCAGCAGCCGCCCCGGGACAGGATTAACCGGGGAGCTGTTTTTT
v_call: TRBV14; clone_size: NA; j_call: TRBJ2-2; d_call: TRBD1; cdr3_aa: CASSQDRTGKKNEHRGAVF; cdr3_nt: TGTGCCAGCAGCCAAGATAGGACAGGGAAAAAGAACGAACACCGGGGAGCTGTTTTT
v_call: TRBV28; clone_size: once; j_call: TRBJ2-5; d_call: NA; cdr3_aa: CASTRLRETQYF; cdr3_nt: TGTGCCAGCACGAGATTGAGGGAGACCCAGTACTTC
v_call: TRBV10-1; clone_size: NA; j_call: TRBJ1-1; d_call: NA; cdr3_aa: CASSDRQGKWTEAFF; cdr3_nt: TGCGCCAGCAGTGACCGGCAGGGGAAATGGACTGAAGCTTTCTTT
v_call: TRBV4-1; clone_size: NA; j_call: TRBJ2-1; d_call: NA; cdr3_aa: CASSHIGIEQFF; cdr3_nt: TGCGCCAGCAGCCACATCGGGATTGAGCAGTTCTTC
v_call: TRBV29-1; clone_size: NA; j_call: TRBJ2-1; d_call: TRBD1; cdr3_aa: CSVVLDRGIGNEQFF; cdr3_nt: TGCAGCGTTGTCCTGGACAGGGGGATTGGTAATGAGCAGTTCTTC
v_call: TRBV13; clone_size: NA; j_call: TRBJ2-1; d_call: TRBD1; cdr3_aa: CASSLTQQGAVLYEQFF; cdr3_nt: TGTGCCAGCAGCTTAACCCAGCAGGGGGCCGTACTCTATGAGCAGTTCTTC
v_call: TRBV30; clone_size: few; j_call: TRBJ2-1; d_call: NA; cdr3_aa: CAWKRDSNEQFF; cdr3_nt: TGTGCCTGGAAGCGGGACAGCAATGAGCAGTTCTTC
v_call: TRBV2; clone_size: few; j_call: TRBJ1-3; d_call: TRBD1; cdr3_aa: CASSVPGQGGDSGNTIYF; cdr3_nt: TGTGCCAGCAGTGTCCCGGGACAGGGGGGGGACTCTGGAAACACCATATATTTT
v_call: TRBV9; clone_size: NA; j_call: TRBJ1-5; d_call: NA; cdr3_aa: CASSDRGIDQPQHF; cdr3_nt: TGTGCCAGCAGCGATAGAGGAATTGATCAGCCCCAGCATTTT
v_call: TRBV6-5; clone_size: few; j_call: TRBJ1-2; d_call: TRBD1; cdr3_aa: CAVKRQGDLNYGYTF; cdr3_nt: TGTGCCGTAAAGAGACAGGGCGATTTGAACTATGGCTACACCTTC
v_call: TRBV4-1; clone_size: NA; j_call: TRBJ1-4; d_call: NA; cdr3_aa: CASNEKGTTGRYEKLFF; cdr3_nt: TGCGCCAGCAACGAAAAGGGCACCACGGGCCGGTATGAAAAACTGTTTTTT
v_call: TRBV10-1; clone_size: NA; j_call: TRBJ2-3; d_call: TRBD2; cdr3_aa: CASSESSGGLRSDTQYF; cdr3_nt: TGCGCCAGCAGTGAGAGTAGCGGGGGACTCCGCTCAGATACGCAGTATTTT
v_call: TRBV19; clone_size: NA; j_call: TRBJ1-1; d_call: NA; cdr3_aa: CASSSTTGMPFF; cdr3_nt: TGTGCCAGTAGCTCCACCACAGGGATGCCTTTCTTT
v_call: TRBV6-5; clone_size: NA; j_call: TRBJ2-1; d_call: NA; cdr3_aa: CASKTGDYNEQFF; cdr3_nt: TGTGCCAGCAAAACAGGTGACTACAATGAGCAGTTCTTC
v_call: TRBV6-6; clone_size: NA; j_call: TRBJ2-3; d_call: NA; cdr3_aa: CASSYLAASTDTQYF; cdr3_nt: TGTGCCAGCAGTTACTTAGCGGCTAGCACAGATACGCAGTATTTT
v_call: TRBV7-9; clone_size: few; j_call: TRBJ2-7; d_call: NA; cdr3_aa: CASSLGAGSEIYEQYF; cdr3_nt: TGTGCCAGCAGCTTAGGGGCTGGTAGCGAGATCTACGAGCAGTACTTC
v_call: TRBV19; clone_size: NA; j_call: TRBJ1-5; d_call: NA; cdr3_aa: CASSISGPGSSPQHF; cdr3_nt: TGTGCCAGTAGTATTAGCGGTCCGGGGAGCTCGCCCCAGCATTTT
v_call: TRBV2; clone_size: NA; j_call: TRBJ1-5; d_call: NA; cdr3_aa: CASSPGGGSNQPQHF; cdr3_nt: TGTGCCAGCAGCCCGGGTGGGGGTAGCAATCAGCCCCAGCATTTT
v_call: TRBV4-1; clone_size: NA; j_call: TRBJ2-3; d_call: NA; cdr3_aa: CASSRQGVRSGRSTDTQYF; cdr3_nt: TGCGCCAGCAGCCGACAGGGTGTGCGTAGCGGTCGTAGCACAGATACGCAGTATTTT
v_call: TRBV7-2; clone_size: NA; j_call: TRBJ2-7; d_call: TRBD1; cdr3_aa: CASSPWTGTYEQYF; cdr3_nt: TGTGCCAGCAGCCCATGGACAGGAACCTACGAGCAGTACTTC
v_call: TRBV21-1; clone_size: NA; j_call: TRBJ2-1; d_call: NA; cdr3_aa: CASSNSRHPGLAGVEQFF; cdr3_nt: TGTGCCAGCAGCAATTCCAGGCACCCGGGACTAGCGGGAGTTGAGCAGTTCTTC
v_call: TRBV7-8; clone_size: NA; j_call: TRBJ2-7; d_call: NA; cdr3_aa: CASSLGASSYEQYF; cdr3_nt: TGTGCCAGCAGCTTAGGAGCAAGCTCCTACGAGCAGTACTTC